This TCR beta chain was sequenced in a study of blood T cell repertoires in COVID-19. Trimming took 2 bases from V and 0 from J, leaving 10 bases between them. This CDR3 has 14 amino acids. CDR1 is SQVTM and CDR2 is ANQGSEA in the germline V gene. Original processing methods: Scientists estimated how many nucleated cells there were by amplifying reference gene primers. This table comes from immunoSEQ multiplex PCR, and its TCRdb copy is limited to in-frame clones, with some not included. The DNA gave D and trimming, while V, J and clone size come from that table. In the table there are around 250,000 clones, roughly nine tenths of which are singletons.

The source is a man in his forties or fifties with active or convalescent COVID-19. The sample was peripheral blood. The rearrangement links TRBV29-1 to TRBJ1-1; D ambiguous. The CDR3 here is CSVEPGIMNTEAFF. CDR3 coding DNA: TGCAGCGTTGAACCCGGGATTATGAACACTGAAGCTTTCTTT. The complete variable domain, with remaining parts taken from reference TRBV29-1 and TRBJ1-1, reads SAVISQKPSRDICQRGTSLTIQCQVDSQVTMMFWYRQQPGQSLTLIATANQGSEATYESGFVIDKFPISRPNLTFSTLTVSNMSPEDSSIYLCSVEPGIMNTEAFFGQGTRLTVV.